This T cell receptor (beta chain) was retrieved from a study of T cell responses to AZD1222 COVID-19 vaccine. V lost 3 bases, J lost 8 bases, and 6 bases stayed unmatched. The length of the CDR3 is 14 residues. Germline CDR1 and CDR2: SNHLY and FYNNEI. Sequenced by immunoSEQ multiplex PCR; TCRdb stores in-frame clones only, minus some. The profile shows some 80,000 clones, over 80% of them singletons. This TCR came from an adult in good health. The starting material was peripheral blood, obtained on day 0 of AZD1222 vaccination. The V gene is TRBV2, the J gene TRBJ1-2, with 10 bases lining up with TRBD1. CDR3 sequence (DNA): TGTGCCAGCAGTGAGGACAGGGGGGTATGGGGCTACACCTTC. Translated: CASSEDRGVWGYTF.